This entry lists 15 T cell receptor beta chains sequenced from one sample in a study of monozygotic twins with inflammatory bowel disease. TCRdb reprocessed the 5' RACE reads and keeps a single row for each CDR3 protein, giving no DNA. The table for this sample gives about 440,000 distinct CDR3 sequences. Sequences were obtained from blood. The receptors come from a human donor with ulcerative colitis or Crohn's disease, or a healthy co-twin of an affected twin (not recorded which).

The chain recombines TRBV27 with TRBJ2-5; TCRdb selects TRBD1, and the lack of DNA leaves this call unchecked. From germline, CDR1 is MNHEY and CDR2 SMNVEV (reference sequence). This CDR3 contains 16 residues. The CDR3 spells CASSLTPGGHQETQYF.

The chain has TRBV7-2 and TRBJ2-7; TCRdb's D gene call, TRBD1, goes unchecked for lack of DNA. The CDR3 runs to 17 residues. The germline V gene encodes CDR1 SGHTA and CDR2 FQGNSA. The CDR3 here is CASSLSSKGQGSYEQYF.

This chain links TRBV12-3 or TRBV12-4 with TRBJ2-3. The CDR3 is 14 residues long. This CDR3 reads CASSLDYSTDTQYF.

V is TRBV5-1 and J is TRBJ2-1; lacking DNA, the TRBD2 call made by TCRdb goes unchecked. The germline gives CDR1 SGHRS, CDR2 YFSETQ. The CDR3 loop spans 14 amino acids. The chain's CDR3 is CASSLGGLAEGQFF.

The CDR3 protein is CASSEGSGTDTQYF. The chain has TRBV5-1 and TRBJ2-3; as DNA is missing, the TRBD2 call by TCRdb cannot be tested. The CDR3 loop spans 14 amino acids. CDR1 is SGHRS and CDR2 is YFSETQ in the germline V gene.

The CDR3 protein is CASSVDFTGELFF. The chain employs TRBV19 and TRBJ2-2. Germline-derived CDR1 and CDR2 are LNHDA and SQIVND (reference sequence). There are 13 residues in the CDR3. The whole variable domain, filled in from reference TRBV19 and TRBJ2-2, reads DGGITQSPKYLFRKEGQNVTLSCEQNLNHDAMYWYRQDPGQGLRLIYYSQIVNDFQKGDIAEGYSVSREKKESFPLTVTSAQKNPTAFYLCASSVDFTGELFFGEGSRLTVL.

J is TRBJ2-7 and V is TRBV5-1; the D call of TRBD2 rests on TCRdb alone, since no DNA is present to check it. This CDR3 is 18 amino acids long. From germline, CDR1 is SGHRS and CDR2 YFSETQ. The chain's CDR3 is CASSLETSGGAYSYEQYF.

This chain joins TRBV20-1 and TRBJ1-4; the D call from TCRdb, TRBD1, cannot be confirmed without DNA. Germline V CDR1 and CDR2: DFQATT, SNEGSKA (reference sequence). The CDR3 spans 15 residues. CDR3 region: CSASISLGVVEKLFF.

The rearrangement joins TRBV15 to TRBJ2-7; TCRdb picks TRBD2, but there is no DNA to check that call. The germline V gene encodes CDR1 LNHNV and CDR2 YYDKDF (reference sequence). This CDR3 region has 17 residues. The chain's CDR3 is CATSSRGLAGGRGEQYF.

V is TRBV27 and J is TRBJ2-1; TCRdb's D gene call, TRBD2, goes unchecked for lack of DNA. The CDR3 loop spans 16 amino acids. Germline V gene data show CDR1 as MNHEY and CDR2 as SMNVEV (reference sequence). CDR3 in amino acids: CASSQGLPVHYNEQFF.

The rearrangement uses TRBV7-8 and TRBJ2-3; TCRdb outputs TRBD1, but without DNA this stays unchecked. From germline, CDR1 is SGHVS and CDR2 FQNEAQ. The CDR3 spans 13 residues. CDR3 amino acids: CTSNEGRGDTQYF. Complete variable domain (other parts from reference TRBV7-8 and TRBJ2-3): GAGVSQSPRYKVAKRGQDVALRCDPISGHVSLFWYQQALGQGPEFLTYFQNEAQLDKSGLPSDRFFAERPEGSVSTLKIQRTQQEDSAVYLCTSNEGRGDTQYFGPGTRLTVL.

The V and J genes are TRBV7-2 and TRBJ1-1; TCRdb's D call of TRBD1 is untestable without DNA. Germline loops: CDR1 SGHTA, CDR2 FQGNSA. This CDR3 is 15 amino acids long. CDR3 region: CASSLLGPGWAEAFF.

The chain carries TRBV6-1 and TRBJ1-1; the TCRdb D gene call, TRBD1, has no DNA to confirm it. Looked up from germline, CDR1 is MNHNS and CDR2 is SASEGT. This CDR3 is built from 15 residues. The CDR3 loop reads CASSGIQAGSTEAFF.

The chain links TRBV12-3 or TRBV12-4 to TRBJ1-5. This CDR3 contains 14 residues. The CDR3 spells CASSLALTNQPQHF.

The chain has TRBV4-3 and TRBJ1-3. The CDR3 has 16 residues. Germline V CDR1 and CDR2: LGHNA, YSLEER. The chain's CDR3 is CASSQPTGGSGNTIYF.